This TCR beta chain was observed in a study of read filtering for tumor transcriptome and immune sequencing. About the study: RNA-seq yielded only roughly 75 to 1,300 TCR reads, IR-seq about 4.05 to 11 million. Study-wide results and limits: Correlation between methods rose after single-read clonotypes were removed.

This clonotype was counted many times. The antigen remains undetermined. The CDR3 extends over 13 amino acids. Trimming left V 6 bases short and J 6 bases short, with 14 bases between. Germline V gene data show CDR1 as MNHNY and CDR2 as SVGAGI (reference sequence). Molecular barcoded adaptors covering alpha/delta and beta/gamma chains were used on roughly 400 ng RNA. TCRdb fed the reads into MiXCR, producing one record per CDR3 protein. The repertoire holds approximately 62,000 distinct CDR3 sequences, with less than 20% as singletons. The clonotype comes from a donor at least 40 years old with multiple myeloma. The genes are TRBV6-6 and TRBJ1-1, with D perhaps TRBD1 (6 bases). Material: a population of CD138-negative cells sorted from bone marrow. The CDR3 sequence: CASRDMGASEAFF. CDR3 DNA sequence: TGTGCCAGCAGGGATATGGGGGCCTCTGAAGCTTTCTTT.